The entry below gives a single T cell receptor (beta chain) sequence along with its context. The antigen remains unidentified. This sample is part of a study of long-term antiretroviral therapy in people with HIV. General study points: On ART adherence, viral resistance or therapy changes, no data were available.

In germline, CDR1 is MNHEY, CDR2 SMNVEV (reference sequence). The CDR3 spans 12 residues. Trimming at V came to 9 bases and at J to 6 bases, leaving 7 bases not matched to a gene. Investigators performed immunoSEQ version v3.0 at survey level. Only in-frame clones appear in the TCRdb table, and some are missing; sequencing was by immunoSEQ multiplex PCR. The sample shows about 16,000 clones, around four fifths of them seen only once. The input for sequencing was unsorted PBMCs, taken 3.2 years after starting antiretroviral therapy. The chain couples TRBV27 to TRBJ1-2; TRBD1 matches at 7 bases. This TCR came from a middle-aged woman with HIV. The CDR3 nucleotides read TGTGCCAGGACGCACAGGGGTGATGGCTACACCTTC. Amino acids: CARTHRGDGYTF.